The source of this TCR beta chain is a study of T cell responses to AZD1222 COVID-19 vaccine. This clone was found a few times. What it binds is unknown. Study-wide results and caveats: Clonal diversity was possibly underestimated; the donors were predominantly white British and more often female.

Only in-frame clones appear in the TCRdb table, and some are missing; sequencing was by immunoSEQ multiplex PCR. The sample holds 95,000 to 100,000 clones, over 85% seen once. This TCR was sampled from an adult in good health. Sequenced material: peripheral blood, taken on day 0 of AZD1222 vaccination.

The CDR3 protein is CASSLDASPNSPLHF. The CDR3 region has the DNA TGCGCCAGCAGCTTGGATGCGTCCCCGAATTCACCCCTCCACTTT. The chain carries TRBV5-1 and TRBJ1-6, with no clear D. The CDR3 consists of 15 residues. Trimming shortened V by 0 bases and J by 7 bases, and 11 bases separated the two germline ends. Per germline, CDR1 SGHRS and CDR2 YFSETQ.